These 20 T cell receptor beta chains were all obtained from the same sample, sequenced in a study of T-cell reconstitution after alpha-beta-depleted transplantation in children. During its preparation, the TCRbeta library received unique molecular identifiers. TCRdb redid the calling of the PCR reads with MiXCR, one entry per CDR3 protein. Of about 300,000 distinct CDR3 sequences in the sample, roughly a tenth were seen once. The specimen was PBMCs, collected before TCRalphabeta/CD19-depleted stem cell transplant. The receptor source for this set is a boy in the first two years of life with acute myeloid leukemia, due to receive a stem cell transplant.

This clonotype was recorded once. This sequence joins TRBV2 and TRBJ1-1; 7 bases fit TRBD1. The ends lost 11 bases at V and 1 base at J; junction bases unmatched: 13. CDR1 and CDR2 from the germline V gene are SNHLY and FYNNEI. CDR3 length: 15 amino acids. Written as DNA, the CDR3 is TGTGCCCATGCGACAGGGATGAGTTCGAACACTGAAGCTTTCTTT. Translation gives CAHATGMSSNTEAFF.

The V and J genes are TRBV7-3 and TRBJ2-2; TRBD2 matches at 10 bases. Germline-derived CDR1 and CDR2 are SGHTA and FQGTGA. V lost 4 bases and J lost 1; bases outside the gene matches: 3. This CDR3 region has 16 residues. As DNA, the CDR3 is TGTGCCAGCAGCTCGGGACTAGCGTTGAACACCGGGGAGCTGTTTTTT. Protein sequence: CASSSGLALNTGELFF.

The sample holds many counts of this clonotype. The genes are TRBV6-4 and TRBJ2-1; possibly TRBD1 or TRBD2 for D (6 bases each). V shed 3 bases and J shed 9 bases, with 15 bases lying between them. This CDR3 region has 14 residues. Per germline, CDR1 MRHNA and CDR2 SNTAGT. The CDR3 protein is CASSESPGGGEQFF. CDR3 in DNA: TGTGCCAGCAGTGAAAGTCCCGGAGGGGGTGAGCAGTTCTTC.

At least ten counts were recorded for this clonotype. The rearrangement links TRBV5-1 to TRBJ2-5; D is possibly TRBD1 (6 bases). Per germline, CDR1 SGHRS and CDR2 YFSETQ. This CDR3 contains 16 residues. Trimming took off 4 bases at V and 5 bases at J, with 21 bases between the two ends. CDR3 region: CASSLRRSTGMETQYF. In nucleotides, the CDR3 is TGCGCCAGCAGCCTACGTAGATCGACAGGCATGGAGACCCAGTACTTC.

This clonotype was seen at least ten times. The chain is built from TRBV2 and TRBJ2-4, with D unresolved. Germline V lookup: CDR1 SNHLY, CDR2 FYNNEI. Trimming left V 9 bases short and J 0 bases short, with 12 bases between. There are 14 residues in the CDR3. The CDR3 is CARPTVLAKNIQYF. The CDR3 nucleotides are TGTGCCAGGCCGACTGTTTTAGCCAAAAACATTCAGTACTTC.

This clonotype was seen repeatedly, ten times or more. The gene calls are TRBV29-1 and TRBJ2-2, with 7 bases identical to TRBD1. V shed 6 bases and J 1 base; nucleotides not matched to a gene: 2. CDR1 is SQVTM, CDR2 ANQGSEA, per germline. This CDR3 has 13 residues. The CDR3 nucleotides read TGCAGCGTACGGACAGGGAACACCGGGGAGCTGTTTTTT. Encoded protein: CSVRTGNTGELFF.

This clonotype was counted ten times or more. CDR3 sequence reads: CASRLRRGNTGELFF. DNA for the CDR3: TGTGCCAGCAGACTTCGAAGGGGGAACACCGGGGAGCTGTTTTTT. This chain joins TRBV12-3 or TRBV12-4 and TRBJ2-2, with D perhaps TRBD1 (5 bases). V was pared by 6 bases and J by 1 base, with 12 bases between. The CDR3 is 15 amino acids.

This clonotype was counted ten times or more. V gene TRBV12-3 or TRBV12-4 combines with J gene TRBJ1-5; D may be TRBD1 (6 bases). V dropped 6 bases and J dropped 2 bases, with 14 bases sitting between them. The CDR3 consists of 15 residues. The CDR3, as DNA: TGTGCCAGCAGGTCACAGGGATTAGGCAATCAGCCCCAGCATTTT. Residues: CASRSQGLGNQPQHF.

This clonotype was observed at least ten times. The CDR3: CASSLGHRRYEQYF. As DNA, the CDR3 is TGTGCCAGCAGTTTAGGCCACCGACGCTACGAGCAGTACTTC. This chain links TRBV12-3 or TRBV12-4 with TRBJ2-7; D is unclear. V lost 1 base to trimming and J lost 3 bases, with 10 bases between them. The CDR3 has 14 residues.

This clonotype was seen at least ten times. CDR3 sequence (DNA): TGTGCCAGCAGCCTAACAGACCCTGCCAGGACAGATACGCAGTATTTT. It encodes CASSLTDPARTDTQYF. The chain couples TRBV12-3 or TRBV12-4 to TRBJ2-3, with unresolved D. V was clipped by 6 bases and J by 3 bases, with 19 bases between them. The CDR3 is 16 amino acids.

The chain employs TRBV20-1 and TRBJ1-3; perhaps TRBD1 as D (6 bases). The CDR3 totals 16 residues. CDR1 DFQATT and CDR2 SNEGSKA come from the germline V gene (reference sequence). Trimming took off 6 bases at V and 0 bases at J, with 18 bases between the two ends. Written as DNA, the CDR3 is TGCAGTGCCCAATCTTGGGGGCAAACCTCTGGAAACACCATATATTTT. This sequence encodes CSAQSWGQTSGNTIYF.

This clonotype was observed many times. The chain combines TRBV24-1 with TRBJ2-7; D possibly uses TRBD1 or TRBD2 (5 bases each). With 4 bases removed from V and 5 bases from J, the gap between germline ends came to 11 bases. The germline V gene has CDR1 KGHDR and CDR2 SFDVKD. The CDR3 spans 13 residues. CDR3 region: CATSDAGTNEQYF. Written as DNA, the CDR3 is TGTGCCACCAGTGACGCCGGGACGAACGAGCAGTACTTC.

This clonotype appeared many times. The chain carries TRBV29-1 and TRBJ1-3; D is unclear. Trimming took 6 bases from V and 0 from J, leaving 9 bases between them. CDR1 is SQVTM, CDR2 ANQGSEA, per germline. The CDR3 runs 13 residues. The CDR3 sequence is CSVQTLSGNTIYF. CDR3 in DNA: TGCAGCGTCCAAACCCTCTCTGGAAACACCATATATTTT.

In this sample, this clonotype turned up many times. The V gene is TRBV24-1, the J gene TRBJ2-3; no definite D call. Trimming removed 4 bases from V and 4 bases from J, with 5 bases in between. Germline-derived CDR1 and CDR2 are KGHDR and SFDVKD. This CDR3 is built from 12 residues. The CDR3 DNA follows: TGTGCCACCAGTGACCTAGCAGATACGCAGTATTTT. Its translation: CATSDLADTQYF.

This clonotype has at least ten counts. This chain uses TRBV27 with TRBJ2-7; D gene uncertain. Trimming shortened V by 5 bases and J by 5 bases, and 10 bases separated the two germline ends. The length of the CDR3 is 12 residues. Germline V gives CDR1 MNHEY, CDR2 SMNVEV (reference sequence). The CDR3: CASSPGVHEQYF. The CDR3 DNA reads TGTGCCAGCAGTCCAGGTGTGCACGAGCAGTACTTC.

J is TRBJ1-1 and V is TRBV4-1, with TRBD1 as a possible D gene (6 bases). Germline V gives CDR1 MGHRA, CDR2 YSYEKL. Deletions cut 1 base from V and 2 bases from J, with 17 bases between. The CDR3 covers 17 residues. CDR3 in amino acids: CASSQVYRDNLNTEAFF. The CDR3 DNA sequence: TGCGCCAGCAGCCAAGTCTACAGGGACAATCTTAACACTGAAGCTTTCTTT.

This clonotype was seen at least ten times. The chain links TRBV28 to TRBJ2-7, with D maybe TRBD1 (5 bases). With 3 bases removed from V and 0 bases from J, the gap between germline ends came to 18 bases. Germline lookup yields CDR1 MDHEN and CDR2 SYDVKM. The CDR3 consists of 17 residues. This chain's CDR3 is CASSFRAWTPLSYEQYF. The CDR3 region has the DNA TGTGCCAGCAGTTTTAGGGCCTGGACACCGCTCTCCTACGAGCAGTACTTC.

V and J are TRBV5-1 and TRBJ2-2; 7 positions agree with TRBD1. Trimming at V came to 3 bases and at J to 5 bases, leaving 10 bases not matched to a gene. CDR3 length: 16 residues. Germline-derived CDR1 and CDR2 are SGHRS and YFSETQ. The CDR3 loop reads CASSSPVQGRTGELFF. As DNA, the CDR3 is TGCGCCAGCAGCTCACCGGTACAGGGGCGGACCGGGGAGCTGTTTTTT.

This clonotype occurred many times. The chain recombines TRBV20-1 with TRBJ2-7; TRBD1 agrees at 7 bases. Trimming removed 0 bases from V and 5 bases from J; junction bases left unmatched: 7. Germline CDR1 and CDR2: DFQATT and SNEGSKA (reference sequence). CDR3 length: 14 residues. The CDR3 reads CSARDGGTVHEQYF. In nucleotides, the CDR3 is TGCAGTGCTAGAGATGGTGGGACAGTCCACGAGCAGTACTTC.

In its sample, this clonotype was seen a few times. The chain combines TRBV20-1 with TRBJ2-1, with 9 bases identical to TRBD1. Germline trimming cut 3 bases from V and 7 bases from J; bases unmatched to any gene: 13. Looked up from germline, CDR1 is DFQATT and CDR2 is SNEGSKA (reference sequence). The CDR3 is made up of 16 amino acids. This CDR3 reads CSASETGTGNWNEQFF. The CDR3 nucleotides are TGCAGTGCTAGTGAGACCGGGACAGGGAACTGGAATGAGCAGTTCTTC.